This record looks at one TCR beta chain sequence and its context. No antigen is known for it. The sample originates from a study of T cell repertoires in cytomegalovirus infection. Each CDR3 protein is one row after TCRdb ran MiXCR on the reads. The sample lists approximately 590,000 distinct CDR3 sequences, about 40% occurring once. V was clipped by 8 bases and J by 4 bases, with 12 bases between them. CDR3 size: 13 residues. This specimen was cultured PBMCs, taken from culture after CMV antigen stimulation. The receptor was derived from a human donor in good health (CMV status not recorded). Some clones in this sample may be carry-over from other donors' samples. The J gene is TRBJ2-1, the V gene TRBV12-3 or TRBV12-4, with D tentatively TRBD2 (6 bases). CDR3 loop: CASGIAEYNEQFF. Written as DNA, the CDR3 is TGTGCCAGCGGAATAGCGGAATACAATGAGCAGTTCTTC.